These 15 T cell receptor beta chains were sequenced from one sample in a study of blood T cell repertoires in COVID-19. The method was immunoSEQ multiplex PCR; TCRdb's version includes in-frame clones alone and lacks a portion of them. Of over 85,000 clones in the sample, roughly 92% were seen once. The sequenced sample was peripheral blood. These receptors originate from a woman aged 45-65 years with COVID-19, enrolled during active disease.

The V call is TRBV14, the J call TRBJ2-1, with D possibly matching TRBD2 (6 bases). Looked up from germline, CDR1 is SGHDN and CDR2 is FVKESK. With 3 bases removed from V and 10 bases from J, the gap between germline ends came to 10 bases. There are 12 residues in the CDR3. CDR3 DNA sequence: TGTGCCAGCAGCCACTGGGGAGGAGAGCAGTTCTTC. Translating gives CASSHWGGEQFF.

This chain links TRBV30 with TRBJ2-7, with D perhaps matching TRBD2 (7 bases). With 2 bases removed from V and 2 bases from J, the gap between germline ends came to 13 bases. The CDR3 is 14 residues long. Germline CDR1 reads GTSNPN; CDR2 reads SVGIG (reference sequence). The CDR3 DNA reads as TGTGCCTGGAGTCGAGGGGGGGCGACCTACGAGCAGTACTTC. This encodes CAWSRGGATYEQYF.

This clone was detected once. The chain combines TRBV6-5 with TRBJ1-5; TRBD1 matches at 7 bases. The trim removed 6 bases at V and 6 bases at J, leaving 8 bases unmatched. This CDR3 is 14 amino acids long. Germline CDR1 and CDR2: MNHEY and SVGAGI. CDR3 region: CASRPTGSGQPQHF. In DNA form, the CDR3 reads TGTGCCAGCAGGCCGACAGGGAGCGGTCAGCCCCAGCATTTT.

The J gene is TRBJ1-5, the V gene TRBV19; D ambiguous. Trimming pared 9 bases from V and 3 bases from J, leaving 15 bases between. The germline V gene encodes CDR1 LNHDA and CDR2 SQIVND (reference sequence). The CDR3 has 14 amino acids. The CDR3: CASSLKQSNQPQHF. CDR3 nucleotides: TGTGCCAGCTCATTGAAACAGTCCAATCAGCCCCAGCATTTT.

The J gene is TRBJ2-1, the V gene TRBV3-1 (or the pseudogene TRBV3-2); 8 bases are shared with TRBD2. CDR1 LGHDT and CDR2 YNNKEL come from the germline V gene (reference sequence). The length of the CDR3 is 16 residues. Germline trimming cut 0 bases from V and 3 bases from J; bases unmatched to any gene: 4. Here the CDR3 reads CASSQDPLAVYNEQFF. The CDR3 DNA follows: TGTGCCAGCAGCCAAGATCCACTAGCGGTCTACAATGAGCAGTTCTTC.

Only one count was recorded for this clone. This sequence joins TRBV7-6 and TRBJ2-7, with D tentatively TRBD2 (6 bases). This CDR3 is built from 16 residues. Germline loops: CDR1 SGHVS, CDR2 FNYEAQ. Between the trimmed V and J ends, which lost 0 bases and 3 bases, there was a span of 15 bases. The CDR3 reads CASSLAGGGRIYEQYF. The CDR3 nucleotides read TGTGCCAGCAGCTTAGCAGGTGGAGGGCGGATCTACGAGCAGTACTTC.

The chain has TRBV5-1 and TRBJ1-3; 9 nucleotides align to TRBD1. V was pared by 0 bases and J by 3 bases, with 1 base of the junction left unmatched. The CDR3 is 15 amino acids. In germline, CDR1 is SGHRS, CDR2 YFSETQ. CDR3 in DNA: TGCGCCAGCAGCTTGGGGGACAGGGATGGAAACACCATATATTTT. Its translation is CASSLGDRDGNTIYF.

Of note for this clone: Other DNA sequences in the same sample also yield this CDR3. The chain combines TRBV19 with TRBJ1-1; TRBD1 is a possible D gene (6 bases). Germline assignment: CDR1 LNHDA and CDR2 SQIVND (reference sequence). The CDR3 consists of 14 residues. V dropped 6 bases and J dropped 0 bases, with 11 bases sitting between them. The CDR3 DNA sequence: TGTGCCAGTAGCAGAGGACAGTTGAACACTGAAGCTTTCTTT. Translated: CASSRGQLNTEAFF.

This clone turned up a few times. This chain links TRBV20-1 with TRBJ1-5; 8 bases fit TRBD1. With V trimmed by 3 bases and J by 2 bases, 3 bases remained unmatched. This CDR3 spans 14 amino acids. Germline assignment: CDR1 DFQATT and CDR2 SNEGSKA (reference sequence). CDR3 coding DNA: TGCAGTGCTAGTCTGACAGGGGGCAATCAGCCCCAGCATTTT. Translated: CSASLTGGNQPQHF.

This clone was observed a single time. This sequence joins TRBV28 and TRBJ1-4; 8 bases align to TRBD1. Germline V gene data show CDR1 as MDHEN and CDR2 as SYDVKM. This CDR3 is built from 15 residues. Trimming took 6 bases from V and 8 from J; bases not matched to a gene: 11. In DNA, the CDR3 is TGTGCCAGCAGCACAGGGGGAGCTTGGATAGAAAAACTGTTTTTT. This gives the protein CASSTGGAWIEKLFF.

The genes are TRBV19 and TRBJ2-3, with TRBD2 matching over 7 bases. Per the germline V gene, CDR1 is LNHDA and CDR2 is SQIVND (reference sequence). The CDR3 spans 13 residues. The V gene end was trimmed by 8 bases and the J gene end by 3 bases; junction bases not matched to a gene: 5. The CDR3 protein is CASYGRGTDTQYF. CDR3 DNA: TGTGCCAGTTACGGGCGGGGGACAGATACGCAGTATTTT.

This sequence joins TRBV5-1 and TRBJ1-2; 8 nucleotides agree with TRBD1. After removal of 5 bases from V and 8 bases from J, the junction contained 11 bases not matched to a gene. The V gene's germline CDR1 is SGHRS and CDR2 YFSETQ. This CDR3 is 14 amino acids long. CDR3 residues: CASRPTGGNSGYTF. CDR3 DNA: TGCGCCAGCAGGCCTACAGGGGGAAATAGCGGCTACACCTTC.

The chain couples TRBV10-3 to TRBJ2-7; no firm D call. V was shortened by 3 bases and J by 2 bases, with 11 bases between the two germline ends. Germline CDR1 ENHRY, CDR2 SYGVKD. This CDR3 region has 14 residues. CDR3: CAISEKQHTYEQYF. The CDR3 nucleotides are TGTGCCATCAGTGAAAAACAGCATACCTACGAGCAGTACTTC.

The genes are TRBV5-4 and TRBJ2-7, with TRBD1 as a possible D gene (6 bases). The V gene lost 4 bases and the J gene lost 0 bases, with 14 bases spanning the gap. The CDR3 sequence is 15 residues long. The V gene's germline CDR1 is SGHNT and CDR2 YYREEE (reference sequence). CDR3 bases: TGTGCCAGCAGCCCCCAGGGGCGGAGCTCCTACGAGCAGTACTTC. It specifies CASSPQGRSSYEQYF.

This chain joins TRBV19 and TRBJ1-1, with a tentative D call TRBD1 (6 bases). This CDR3 has 14 residues. Germline CDR1 is LNHDA and CDR2 is SQIVND (reference sequence). The V end was cut by 6 bases, the J end by 5 bases, with 16 bases between. Here the CDR3 DNA reads TGTGCCAGTAGCGCGGGGGGCGCCTGGACTGAAGCTTTCTTT. It encodes CASSAGGAWTEAFF.